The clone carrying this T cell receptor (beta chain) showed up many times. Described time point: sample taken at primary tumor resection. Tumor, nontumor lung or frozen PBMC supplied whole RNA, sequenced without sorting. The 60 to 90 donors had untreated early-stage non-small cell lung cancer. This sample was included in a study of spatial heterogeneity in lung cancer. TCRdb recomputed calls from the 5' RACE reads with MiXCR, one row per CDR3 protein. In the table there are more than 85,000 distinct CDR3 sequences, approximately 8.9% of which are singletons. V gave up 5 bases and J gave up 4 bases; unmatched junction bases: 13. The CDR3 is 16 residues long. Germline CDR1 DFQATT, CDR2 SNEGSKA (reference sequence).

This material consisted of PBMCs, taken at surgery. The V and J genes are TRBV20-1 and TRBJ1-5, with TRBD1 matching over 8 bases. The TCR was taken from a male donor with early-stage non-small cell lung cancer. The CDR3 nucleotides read TGCAGTGCTCAGGTCTTCAGACAGGGGCCGAATCAGCCCCAGCATTTT. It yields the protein CSAQVFRQGPNQPQHF.